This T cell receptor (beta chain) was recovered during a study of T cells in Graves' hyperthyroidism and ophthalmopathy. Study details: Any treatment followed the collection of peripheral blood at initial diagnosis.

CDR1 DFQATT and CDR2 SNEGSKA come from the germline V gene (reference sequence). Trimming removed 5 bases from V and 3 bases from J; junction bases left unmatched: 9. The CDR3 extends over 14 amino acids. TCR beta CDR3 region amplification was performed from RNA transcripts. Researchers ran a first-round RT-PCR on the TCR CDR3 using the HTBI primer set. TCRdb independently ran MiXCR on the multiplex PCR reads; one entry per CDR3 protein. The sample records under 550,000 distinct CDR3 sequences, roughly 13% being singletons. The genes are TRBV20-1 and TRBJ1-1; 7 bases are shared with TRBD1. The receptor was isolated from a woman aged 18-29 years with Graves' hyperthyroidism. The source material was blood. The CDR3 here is CSAGRGNWDTEAFF. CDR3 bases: TGCAGTGCTGGCAGGGGGAATTGGGACACTGAAGCTTTCTTT.